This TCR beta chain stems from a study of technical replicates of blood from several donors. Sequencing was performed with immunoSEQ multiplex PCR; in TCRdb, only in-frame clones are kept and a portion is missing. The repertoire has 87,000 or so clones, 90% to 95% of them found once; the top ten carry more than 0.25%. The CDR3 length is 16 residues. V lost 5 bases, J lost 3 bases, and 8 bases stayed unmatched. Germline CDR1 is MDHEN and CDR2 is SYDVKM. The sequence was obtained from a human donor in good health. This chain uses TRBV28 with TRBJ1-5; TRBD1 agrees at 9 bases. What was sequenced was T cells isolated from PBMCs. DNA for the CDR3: TGTGCCAGCAGTACGCCGGGACAGGGTATCAATCAGCCCCAGCATTTT. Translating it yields CASSTPGQGINQPQHF.